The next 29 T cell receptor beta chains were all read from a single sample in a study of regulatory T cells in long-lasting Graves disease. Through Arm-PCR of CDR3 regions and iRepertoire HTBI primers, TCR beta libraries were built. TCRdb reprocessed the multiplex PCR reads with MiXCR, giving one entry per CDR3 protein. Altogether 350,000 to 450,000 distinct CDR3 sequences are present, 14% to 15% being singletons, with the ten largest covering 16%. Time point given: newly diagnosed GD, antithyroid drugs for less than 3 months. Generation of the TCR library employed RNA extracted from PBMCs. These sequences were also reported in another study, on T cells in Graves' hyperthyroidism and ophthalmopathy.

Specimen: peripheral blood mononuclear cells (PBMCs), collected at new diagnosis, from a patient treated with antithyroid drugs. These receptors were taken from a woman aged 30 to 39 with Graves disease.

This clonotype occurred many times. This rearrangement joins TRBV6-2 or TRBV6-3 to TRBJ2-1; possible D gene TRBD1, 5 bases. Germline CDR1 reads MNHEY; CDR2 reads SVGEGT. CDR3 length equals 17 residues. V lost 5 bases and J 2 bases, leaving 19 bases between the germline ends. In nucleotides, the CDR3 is TGTGCCAGCAGTGAAACCCCCGTTGAGACAGCCTACAATGAGCAGTTCTTC. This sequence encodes CASSETPVETAYNEQFF.

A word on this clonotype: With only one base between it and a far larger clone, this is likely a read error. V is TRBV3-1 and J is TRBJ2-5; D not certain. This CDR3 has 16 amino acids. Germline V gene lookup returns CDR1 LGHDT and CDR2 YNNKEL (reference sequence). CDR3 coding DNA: TGTGCCAGCAGCCAAGTGAGCCTTGACTGGGAAGATACGCGGTATTTT. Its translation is CASSQVSLDWEDTRYF.

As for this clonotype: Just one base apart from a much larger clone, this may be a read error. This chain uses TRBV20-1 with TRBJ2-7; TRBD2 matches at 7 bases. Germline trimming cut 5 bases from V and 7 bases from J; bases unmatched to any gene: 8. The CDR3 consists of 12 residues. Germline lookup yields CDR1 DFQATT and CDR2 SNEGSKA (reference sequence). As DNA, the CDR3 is TGCAGTGCTTCTCGGGACTACAATGAGCAGTACTTC. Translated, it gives CSASRDYNEQYF.

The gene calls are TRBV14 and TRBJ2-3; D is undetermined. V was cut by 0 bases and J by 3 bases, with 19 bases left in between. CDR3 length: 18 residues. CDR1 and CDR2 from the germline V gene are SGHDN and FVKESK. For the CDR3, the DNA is TGTGCCAGCAGCCAAGATGATTGGGGTGTTATTGGAACAGATACGCAGTATTTT. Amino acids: CASSQDDWGVIGTDTQYF.

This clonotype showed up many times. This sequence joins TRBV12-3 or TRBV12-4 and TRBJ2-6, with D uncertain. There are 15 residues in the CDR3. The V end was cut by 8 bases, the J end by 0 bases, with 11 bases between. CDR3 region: CASFGRPSGANVLTF. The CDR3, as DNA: TGTGCCAGCTTTGGGCGGCCCTCTGGGGCCAACGTCCTGACTTTC.

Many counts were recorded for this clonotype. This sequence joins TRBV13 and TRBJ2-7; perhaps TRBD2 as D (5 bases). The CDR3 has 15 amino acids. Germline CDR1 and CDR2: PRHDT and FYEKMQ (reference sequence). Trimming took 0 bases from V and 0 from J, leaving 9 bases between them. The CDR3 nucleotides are TGTGCCAGCAGCTTAGGGGCGGGCGACTCCTACGAGCAGTACTTC. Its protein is CASSLGAGDSYEQYF.

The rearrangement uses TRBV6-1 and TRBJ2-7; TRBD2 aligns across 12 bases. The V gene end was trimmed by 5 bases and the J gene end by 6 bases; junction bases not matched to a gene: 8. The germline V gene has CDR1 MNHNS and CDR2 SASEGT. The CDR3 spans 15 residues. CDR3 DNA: TGTGCCAGCAGTACGACTAGCGGGAGTCTTCTCGAGCAGTACTTC. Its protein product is CASSTTSGSLLEQYF.

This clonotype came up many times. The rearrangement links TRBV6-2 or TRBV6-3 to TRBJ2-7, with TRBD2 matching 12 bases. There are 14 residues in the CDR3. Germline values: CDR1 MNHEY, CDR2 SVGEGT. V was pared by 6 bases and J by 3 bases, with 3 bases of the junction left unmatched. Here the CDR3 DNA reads TGTGCCAGCAGAATGACTAGCGGGAGCTACGAGCAGTACTTC. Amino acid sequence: CASRMTSGSYEQYF.

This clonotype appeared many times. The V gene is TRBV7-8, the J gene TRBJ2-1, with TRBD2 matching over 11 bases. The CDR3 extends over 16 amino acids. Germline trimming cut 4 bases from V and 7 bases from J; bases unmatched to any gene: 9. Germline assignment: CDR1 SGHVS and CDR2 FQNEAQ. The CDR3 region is CASSSLAGGPVNEQFF. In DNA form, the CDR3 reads TGTGCCAGCAGCTCCTTAGCGGGAGGGCCGGTGAATGAGCAGTTCTTC.

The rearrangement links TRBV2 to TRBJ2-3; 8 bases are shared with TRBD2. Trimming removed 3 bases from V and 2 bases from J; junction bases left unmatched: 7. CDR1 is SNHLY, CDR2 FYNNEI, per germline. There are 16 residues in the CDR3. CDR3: CASSDKPSGYTDTQYF. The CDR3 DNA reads TGTGCCAGCAGTGATAAGCCTAGCGGGTACACAGATACGCAGTATTTT.

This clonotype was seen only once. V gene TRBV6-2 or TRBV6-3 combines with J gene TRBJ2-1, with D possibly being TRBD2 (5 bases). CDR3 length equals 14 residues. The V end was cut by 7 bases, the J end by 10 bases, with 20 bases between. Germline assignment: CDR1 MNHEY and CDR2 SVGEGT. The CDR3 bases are TGTGCCAGCACCAGCTCGGCTAGCACTCGGGAGCAGTTCTTC. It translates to CASTSSASTREQFF.

DNA of the CDR3: TGCAGTGCAGTATACGGTGGGGGGGTGACCTACGAGCAGTACTTC. Its translation: CSAVYGGGVTYEQYF. This sequence joins TRBV20-1 and TRBJ2-7; TRBD2 matches at 7 bases. Losses at the gene ends were 6 bases for V and 2 bases for J; bases not matched to a gene: 13. The CDR3 is 15 residues long. Germline CDR1 DFQATT, CDR2 SNEGSKA (reference sequence).

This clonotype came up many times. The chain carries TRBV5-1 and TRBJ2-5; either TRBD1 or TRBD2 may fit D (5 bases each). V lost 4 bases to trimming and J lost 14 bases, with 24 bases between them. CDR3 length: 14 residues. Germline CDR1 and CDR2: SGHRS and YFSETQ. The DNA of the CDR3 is TGCGCCAGCAGCCCTACCCCCGGGACCCGCGGAGGCTACTTC. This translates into CASSPTPGTRGGYF.

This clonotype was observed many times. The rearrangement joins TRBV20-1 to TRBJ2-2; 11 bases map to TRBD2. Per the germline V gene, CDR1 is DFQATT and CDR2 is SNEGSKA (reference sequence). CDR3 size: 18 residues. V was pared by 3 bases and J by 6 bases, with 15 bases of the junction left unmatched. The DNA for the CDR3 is TGCAGTGCTAGGGCCAACAAGGCTAGCGGGAGGTCGCCCGGGGAGCTGTTTTTT. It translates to CSARANKASGRSPGELFF.

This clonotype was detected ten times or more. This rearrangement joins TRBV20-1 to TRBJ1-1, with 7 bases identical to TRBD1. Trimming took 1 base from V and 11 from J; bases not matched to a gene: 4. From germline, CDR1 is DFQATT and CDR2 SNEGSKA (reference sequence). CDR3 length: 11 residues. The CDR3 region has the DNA TGCAGTGCTAGAGCCACAGGGGCTGCTTTCTTT. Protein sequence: CSARATGAAFF.

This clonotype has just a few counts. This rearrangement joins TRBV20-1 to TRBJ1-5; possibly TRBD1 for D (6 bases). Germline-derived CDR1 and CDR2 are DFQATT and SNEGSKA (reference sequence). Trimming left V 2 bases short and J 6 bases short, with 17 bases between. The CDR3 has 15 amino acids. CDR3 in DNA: TGCAGTGCTAGAAGTGGGGGGCAGGGTATTCAGCCCCAGCATTTT. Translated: CSARSGGQGIQPQHF.

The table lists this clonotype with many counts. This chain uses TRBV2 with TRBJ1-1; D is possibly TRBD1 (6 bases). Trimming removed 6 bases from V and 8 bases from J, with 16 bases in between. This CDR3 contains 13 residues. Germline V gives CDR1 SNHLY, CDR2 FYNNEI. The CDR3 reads CASRAIQGLEAFF. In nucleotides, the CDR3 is TGTGCCAGCAGGGCCATACAGGGACTCGAAGCTTTCTTT.

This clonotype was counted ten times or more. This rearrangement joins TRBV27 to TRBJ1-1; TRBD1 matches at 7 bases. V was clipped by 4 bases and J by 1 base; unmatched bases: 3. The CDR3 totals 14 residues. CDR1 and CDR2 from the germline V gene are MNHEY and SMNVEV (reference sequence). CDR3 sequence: CASSYTGANTEAFF. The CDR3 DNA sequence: TGTGCCAGCAGTTATACAGGGGCGAACACTGAAGCTTTCTTT.

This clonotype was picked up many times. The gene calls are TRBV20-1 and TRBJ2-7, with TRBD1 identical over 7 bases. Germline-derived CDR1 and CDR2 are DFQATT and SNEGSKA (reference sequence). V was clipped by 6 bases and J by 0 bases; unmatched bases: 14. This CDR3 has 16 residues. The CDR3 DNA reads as TGCAGTGCCAGGGGGATTGGACGGGCGATCTCCTACGAGCAGTACTTC. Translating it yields CSARGIGRAISYEQYF.

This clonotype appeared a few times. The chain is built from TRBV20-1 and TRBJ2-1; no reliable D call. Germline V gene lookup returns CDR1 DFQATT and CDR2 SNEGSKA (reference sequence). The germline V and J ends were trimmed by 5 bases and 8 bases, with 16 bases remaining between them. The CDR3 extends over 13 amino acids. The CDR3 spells CSAPGPFGDEQFF. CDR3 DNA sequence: TGCAGTGCTCCCGGCCCTTTCGGTGATGAGCAGTTCTTC.

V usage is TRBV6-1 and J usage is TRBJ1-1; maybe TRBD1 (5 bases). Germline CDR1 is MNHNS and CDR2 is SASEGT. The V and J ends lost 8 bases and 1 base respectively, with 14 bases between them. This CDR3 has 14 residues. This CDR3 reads CASSPGRTNTEAFF. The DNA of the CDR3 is TGTGCCAGCTCCCCGGGACGGACGAACACTGAAGCTTTCTTT.

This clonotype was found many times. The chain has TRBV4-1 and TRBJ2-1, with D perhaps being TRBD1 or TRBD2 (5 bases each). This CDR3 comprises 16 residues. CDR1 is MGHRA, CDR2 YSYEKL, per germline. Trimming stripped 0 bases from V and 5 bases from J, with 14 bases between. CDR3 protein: CASSQDSSWGNNEQFF. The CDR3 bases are TGCGCCAGCAGCCAAGACAGCTCGTGGGGGAACAATGAGCAGTTCTTC.

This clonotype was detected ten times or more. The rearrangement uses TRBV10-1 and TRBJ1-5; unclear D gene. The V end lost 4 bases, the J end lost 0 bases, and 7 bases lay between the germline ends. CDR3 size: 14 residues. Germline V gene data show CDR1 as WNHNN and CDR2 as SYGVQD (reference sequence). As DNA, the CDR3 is TGCGCCAGCAGTGGAACATATAGCAATCAGCCCCAGCATTTT. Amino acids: CASSGTYSNQPQHF.

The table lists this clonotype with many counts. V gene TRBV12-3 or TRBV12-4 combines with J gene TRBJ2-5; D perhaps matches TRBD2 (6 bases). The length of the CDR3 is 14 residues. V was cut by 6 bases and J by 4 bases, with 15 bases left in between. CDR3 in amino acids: CASREEGRGETQYF. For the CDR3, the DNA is TGTGCCAGCAGGGAGGAGGGCCGAGGAGAGACCCAGTACTTC.

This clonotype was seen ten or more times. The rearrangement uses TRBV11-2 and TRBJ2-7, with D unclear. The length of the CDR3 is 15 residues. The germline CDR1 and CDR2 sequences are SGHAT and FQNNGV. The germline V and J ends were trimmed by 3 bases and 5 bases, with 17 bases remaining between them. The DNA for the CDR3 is TGTGCCAGCAGCTTTCCCTTGGGCAGAAGGGACGAGCAGTACTTC. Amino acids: CASSFPLGRRDEQYF. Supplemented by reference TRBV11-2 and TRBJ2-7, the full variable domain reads EAGVAQSPRYKIIEKRQSVAFWCNPISGHATLYWYQQILGQGPKLLIQFQNNGVVDDSQLPKDRFSAERLKGVDSTLKIQPAKLEDSAVYLCASSFPLGRRDEQYFGPGTRLTVT.

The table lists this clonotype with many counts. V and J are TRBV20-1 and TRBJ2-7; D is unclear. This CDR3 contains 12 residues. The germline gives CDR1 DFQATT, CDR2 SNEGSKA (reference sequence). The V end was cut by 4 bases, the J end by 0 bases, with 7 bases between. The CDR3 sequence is CSAMGPSYEQYF. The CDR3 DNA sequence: TGCAGTGCTATGGGCCCCTCCTACGAGCAGTACTTC.

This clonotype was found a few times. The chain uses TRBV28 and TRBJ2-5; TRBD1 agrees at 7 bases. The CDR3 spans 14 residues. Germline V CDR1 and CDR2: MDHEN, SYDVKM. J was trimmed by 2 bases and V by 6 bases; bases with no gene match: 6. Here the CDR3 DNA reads TGTGCCAGCAGCGGGCAGGGGGTACAAGAGACCCAGTACTTC. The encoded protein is CASSGQGVQETQYF.

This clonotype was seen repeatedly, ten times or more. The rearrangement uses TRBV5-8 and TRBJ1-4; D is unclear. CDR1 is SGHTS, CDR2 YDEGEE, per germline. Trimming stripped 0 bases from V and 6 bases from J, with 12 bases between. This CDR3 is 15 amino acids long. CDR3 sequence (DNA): TGTGCCAGCAGCTTGGCCGTGAGTTACTATGAAAAACTGTTTTTT. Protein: CASSLAVSYYEKLFF.

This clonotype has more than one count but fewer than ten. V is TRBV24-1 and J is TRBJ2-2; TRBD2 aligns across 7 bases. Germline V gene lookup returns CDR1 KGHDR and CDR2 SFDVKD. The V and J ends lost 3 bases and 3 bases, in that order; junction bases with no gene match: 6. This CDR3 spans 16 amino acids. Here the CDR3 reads CATSDLISGHTGELFF. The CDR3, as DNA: TGTGCCACCAGTGATCTAATTAGCGGGCACACCGGGGAGCTGTTTTTT.